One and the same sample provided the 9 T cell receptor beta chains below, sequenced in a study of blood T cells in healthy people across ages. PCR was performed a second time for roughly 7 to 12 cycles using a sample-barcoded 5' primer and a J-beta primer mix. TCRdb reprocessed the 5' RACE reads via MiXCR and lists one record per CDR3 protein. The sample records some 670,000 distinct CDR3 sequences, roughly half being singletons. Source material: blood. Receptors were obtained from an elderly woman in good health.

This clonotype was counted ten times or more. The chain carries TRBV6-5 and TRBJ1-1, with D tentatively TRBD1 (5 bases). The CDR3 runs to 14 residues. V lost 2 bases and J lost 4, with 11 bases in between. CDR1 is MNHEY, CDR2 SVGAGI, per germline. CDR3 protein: CASSYTGRVTEAFF. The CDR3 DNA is TGTGCCAGCAGTTACACAGGTCGGGTCACTGAAGCTTTCTTT.

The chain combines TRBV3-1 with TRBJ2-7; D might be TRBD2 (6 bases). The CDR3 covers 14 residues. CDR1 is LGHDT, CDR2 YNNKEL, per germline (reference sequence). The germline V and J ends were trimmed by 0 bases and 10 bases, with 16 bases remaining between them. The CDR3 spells CASSQDHAGRSQYF. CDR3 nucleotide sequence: TGTGCCAGCAGCCAAGATCATGCAGGGAGGTCCCAGTACTTC.

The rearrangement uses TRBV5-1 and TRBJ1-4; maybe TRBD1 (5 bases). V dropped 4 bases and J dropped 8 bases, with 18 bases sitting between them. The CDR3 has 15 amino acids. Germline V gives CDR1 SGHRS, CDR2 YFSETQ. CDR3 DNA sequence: TGCGCCAGCAGCCCGGGACTCCCAATGAGGGAAAAACTGTTTTTT. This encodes CASSPGLPMREKLFF.

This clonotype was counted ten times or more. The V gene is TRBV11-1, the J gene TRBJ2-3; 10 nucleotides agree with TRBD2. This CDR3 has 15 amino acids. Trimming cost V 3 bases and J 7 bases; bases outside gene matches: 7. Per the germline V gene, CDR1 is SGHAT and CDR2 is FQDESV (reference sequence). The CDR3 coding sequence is TGTGCCAGCAGCTTGAAGGCTAGCGGGAGTAATACGCAGTATTTT. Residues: CASSLKASGSNTQYF.

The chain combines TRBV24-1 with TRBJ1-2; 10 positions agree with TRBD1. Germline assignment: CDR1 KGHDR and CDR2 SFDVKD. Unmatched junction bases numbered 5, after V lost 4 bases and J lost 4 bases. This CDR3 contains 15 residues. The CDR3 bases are TGTGCCACCAGTGACCCGACAGGGGGCATCTATGGCTACACCTTC. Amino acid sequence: CATSDPTGGIYGYTF.

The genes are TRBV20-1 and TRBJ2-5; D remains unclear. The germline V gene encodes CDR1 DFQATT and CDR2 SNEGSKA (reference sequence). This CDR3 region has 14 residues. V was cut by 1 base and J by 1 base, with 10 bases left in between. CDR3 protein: CSARGLRIQETQYF. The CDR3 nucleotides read TGCAGTGCTAGAGGCCTCCGCATCCAAGAGACCCAGTACTTC.

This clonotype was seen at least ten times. Written as DNA, the CDR3 is TGTGCCAGCAGTGAGCCCGGAGCGCTCTTGGCGCAGTATTTT. This codes for CASSEPGALLAQYF. This chain links TRBV25-1 with TRBJ2-3; D not certain. The CDR3 runs 14 residues. The V gene lost 3 bases and the J gene lost 10 bases, with 17 bases spanning the gap. Germline CDR1 is MGHDK and CDR2 is SYGVNS.

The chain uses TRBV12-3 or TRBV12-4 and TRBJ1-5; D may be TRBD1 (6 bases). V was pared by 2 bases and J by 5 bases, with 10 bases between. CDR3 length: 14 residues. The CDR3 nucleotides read TGTGCCAGCAGTTTAAGAGCAGGGGATCAGCCCCAGCATTTT. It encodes CASSLRAGDQPQHF.

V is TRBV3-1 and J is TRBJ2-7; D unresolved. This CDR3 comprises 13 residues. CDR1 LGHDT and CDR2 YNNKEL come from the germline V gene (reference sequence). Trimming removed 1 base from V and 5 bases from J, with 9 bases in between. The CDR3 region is CASSQAAVDEQYF. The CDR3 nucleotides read TGTGCCAGCAGCCAAGCGGCTGTGGACGAGCAGTACTTC.